What follows are 4 T cell receptor beta chains derived from one specimen sequenced in a study of shared T cell receptors in the human thymus. Sequenced by immunoSEQ multiplex PCR; TCRdb stores in-frame clones only, minus some. The sample lists approximately 730,000 clones, around 85% occurring once. This same sample was also taken into another study, of human thymus T cells.

Sequenced material: thymocytes. The receptors were gathered from a girl less than two years old with a congenital heart defect.

The genes are TRBV9 and TRBJ2-4; TRBD1 is a possible D gene (5 bases). The CDR3 has 14 residues. The V end was cut by 4 bases, the J end by 7 bases, with 15 bases between. Germline V gene data show CDR1 as SGDLS and CDR2 as YYNGEE. Here the CDR3 DNA reads TGTGCCAGCAGCCCCAGGGATGTCATGAACATTCAGTACTTC. Translation: CASSPRDVMNIQYF.

The V gene is TRBV7-9, the J gene TRBJ1-6; D is ambiguous. Germline CDR1 SEHNR, CDR2 FQNEAQ (reference sequence). This CDR3 has 17 amino acids. The germline V and J ends were trimmed by 5 bases and 7 bases, with 21 bases remaining between them. The CDR3 sequence is CASSPGSLLLVNSPLHF. The CDR3 nucleotides are TGTGCCAGCAGCCCCGGGAGCCTCCTCTTGGTCAATTCACCCCTCCACTTT.

This clone was found once. This rearrangement joins TRBV19 to TRBJ2-7; D is perhaps TRBD1 (6 bases). Germline loops: CDR1 LNHDA, CDR2 SQIVND (reference sequence). Trimming left V 6 bases short and J 0 bases short, with 15 bases between. The CDR3 runs 15 residues. CDR3 nucleotide sequence: TGTGCCAGTAGCCAAGGGGGTTGCAGCTCCTACGAGCAGTACTTC. Translated: CASSQGGCSSYEQYF.

The J gene is TRBJ2-7, the V gene TRBV5-4; TRBD1 aligns across 7 bases. The CDR3 consists of 14 residues. The germline CDR1 and CDR2 sequences are SGHNT and YYREEE (reference sequence). V trimming: 4 bases; J trimming: 2 bases; junction bases outside the gene matches: 6. The CDR3 nucleotides are TGTGCCAGCAGCCCTGACAGGGTAGCCTACGAGCAGTACTTC. It codes for CASSPDRVAYEQYF.